This T cell receptor (beta chain) was sequenced during a study of T cell changes during pregnancy in multiple sclerosis. CDR3 length equals 17 residues. CDR1 is LGHNT, CDR2 FRNRAP, per germline. The trim removed 2 bases at V and 6 bases at J, leaving 9 bases unmatched. Libraries were prepared by immunoSEQ multiplex PCR; TCRdb keeps only in-frame clonotypes and omits some of them. The sample lists about 86,000 clones, approximately 89% occurring once. This clonotype was obtained from a female donor in good health, enrolled as a control in a pregnancy study. The chain employs TRBV12-5 and TRBJ2-1; 11 bases are a match to TRBD1. This material consisted of peripheral blood, taken in the first trimester of pregnancy. CDR3 coding DNA: TGTGCTAGTGGTTTGACCGCTCGGGACAGGGGGTCCAATGAGCAGTTCTTC. Translation gives CASGLTARDRGSNEQFF.